What follows describes a single T cell receptor (beta chain). The data originate from a study of blood T cell repertoires in COVID-19. Sequenced by immunoSEQ multiplex PCR; TCRdb stores in-frame clones only, minus some. The table records around 190,000 clones, 87% of them present only once. CDR3 length: 14 residues. Germline assignment: CDR1 MNHEY and CDR2 SMNVEV (reference sequence). V dropped 0 bases and J dropped 7 bases, with 12 bases sitting between them. The source of this sequence is a man between 18 and 29 years old with acute COVID-19. The chain employs TRBV27 and TRBJ1-2; TRBD1 is a possible D gene (6 bases). Sequencing input: PBMCs or T cells enriched from blood (not recorded which). CDR3 in amino acids: CASSLSQQGRGYTF. CDR3 nucleotides: TGTGCCAGCAGTTTATCCCAACAGGGTCGTGGCTACACCTTC.